This paragraph reports one T cell receptor (beta chain). Its antigen is unidentified. This entry belongs to a study of monozygotic twins with cystic fibrosis. Study summary: With about 15 PCR cycles, barcoded libraries came from around 3 micrograms of fragmented DNA.

Sequenced by immunoSEQ multiplex PCR; TCRdb stores in-frame clones only, minus some. The data hold roughly 4,800 clones, with roughly 96% observed a single time. This CDR3 comprises 12 residues. Trimming shortened V by 0 bases and J by 4 bases, and 0 bases separated the two germline ends. CDR1 and CDR2 from the germline V gene are WNHNN and SYGVQD (reference sequence). Study-wide findings and caveats: V usage most resembled the co-twin in 13 of 16 pairs. The repertoire was suggested to be naive-dominated, clonality median around 0.0093. Monozygotic CF twin pairs shared significantly more nucleotide-identical clonotypes than unrelated CF individuals did.

What was sequenced was blood. The V and J genes are TRBV10-1 and TRBJ2-2; D gene ambiguous. This TCR was sampled from a boy aged 2 to 10 with cystic fibrosis. The CDR3 sequence: CASSESTGELFF. In nucleotides, the CDR3 is TGCGCCAGCAGTGAGTCCACCGGGGAGCTGTTTTTT.